A single sample is the source of the 23 T cell receptor beta chains below, sequenced in a study of CXCR3-negative and CXCR3-positive naive CD8 T cells. cDNA libraries for TRB were generated by 5' RACE incorporating UMI labels. TCRdb reworked the 5' RACE reads into one entry per CDR3 protein, no DNA. With over 35,000 distinct CDR3 sequences in the sample, the ten largest clones hold 2% to 2.5%. Sequenced sample: naive CXCR3- CD8+ T cells from blood. Stated subset: CD45RO-CCR7+CD27+CD95- naive CD8+ T cells lacking CXCR3 (TNR3-). These receptors were collected from a human donor in good health. Some clones in this sample may be carry-over from other donors' samples.

The rearrangement joins TRBV6-2 or TRBV6-3 to TRBJ1-1. The CDR3 consists of 15 residues. The germline V gene has CDR1 MNHEY and CDR2 SVGEGT. The CDR3 reads CASSYSRQPDTEAFF.

The CDR3 here is CSVELVGMNTGELFF. V gene TRBV29-1 combines with J gene TRBJ2-2; TCRdb reports TRBD1, a call that lacks DNA to check it against. The CDR3 is made up of 15 amino acids. Germline V gene lookup returns CDR1 SQVTM and CDR2 ANQGSEA.

The chain joins TRBV29-1 to TRBJ2-7; lacking DNA, the TRBD1 call made by TCRdb goes unchecked. Germline V gene sequence: CDR1 SQVTM, CDR2 ANQGSEA. This CDR3 region has 15 residues. The CDR3: CSVEFGGRPPYEQYF.

The J gene is TRBJ2-2, the V gene TRBV3-1. The CDR3 has 12 residues. CDR1 is LGHDT and CDR2 is YNNKEL in the germline V gene (reference sequence). CDR3 in amino acids: CASSQVNGELFF.

The chain employs TRBV4-3 and TRBJ2-7; TCRdb names TRBD1, which stays unverified in the absence of DNA. Germline CDR1 is LGHNA and CDR2 is YSLEER. The CDR3 is 16 residues long. The CDR3 is CASSQEVGQGSDEQYF.

The chain carries TRBV12-3 or TRBV12-4 and TRBJ2-3. The CDR3 sequence is 15 residues long. The CDR3 sequence: CASSFAAEVADTQYF.

The V call is TRBV12-3 or TRBV12-4, the J call TRBJ2-3; TCRdb gives TRBD1 as the D gene, but with no DNA this cannot be confirmed. The CDR3 covers 14 residues. This chain's CDR3 is CASSSTGSLDTQYF.

The chain has TRBV5-1 and TRBJ1-1; absent DNA, TCRdb's TRBD1 call cannot be checked. The CDR3 contains 14 residues. In germline, CDR1 is SGHRS, CDR2 YFSETQ. CDR3: CASSLGQSNTEAFF.

The V and J genes are TRBV28 and TRBJ2-3; the TCRdb D gene call, TRBD1, has no DNA to confirm it. The germline V gene has CDR1 MDHEN and CDR2 SYDVKM. This CDR3 contains 16 residues. CDR3 amino acids: CASSLLDGQSTDTQYF.

CDR3 amino acids: CATSDYQGSGTSYEQYF. This sequence joins TRBV28 and TRBJ2-7; the TCRdb D gene call, TRBD2, has no DNA to confirm it. Germline assignment: CDR1 MDHEN and CDR2 SYDVKM. This CDR3 comprises 17 residues.

The V and J genes are TRBV25-1 and TRBJ1-1; TCRdb gives TRBD1 as the D gene, but with no DNA this cannot be confirmed. CDR1 and CDR2 (germline): MGHDK, SYGVNS. The CDR3 consists of 15 residues. This chain's CDR3 is CASSPRKGGWTEAFF.

The chain links TRBV7-6 to TRBJ2-1; the TCRdb call, TRBD1, lacks DNA for checking. There are 18 residues in the CDR3. CDR1 is SGHVS and CDR2 is FNYEAQ in the germline V gene. This CDR3 reads CASSLDFGGLGSYNEQFF.

The chain joins TRBV9 to TRBJ2-7. CDR3 length equals 14 residues. Germline CDR1 reads SGDLS; CDR2 reads YYNGEE. The CDR3 protein is CASSVGSSSYEQYF.

V usage is TRBV6-4 and J usage is TRBJ2-6; TCRdb gives TRBD1 as the D gene, but with no DNA this cannot be confirmed. Germline loops: CDR1 MRHNA, CDR2 SNTAGT. This CDR3 contains 15 residues. CDR3 amino acids: CASRATGDGANVLTF.

J is TRBJ2-1 and V is TRBV5-1; the D call of TRBD1 rests on TCRdb alone, since no DNA is present to check it. The CDR3 is made up of 12 amino acids. Germline values: CDR1 SGHRS, CDR2 YFSETQ. This chain's CDR3 is CASSWTGNEQFF.

V usage is TRBV27 and J usage is TRBJ1-4; without DNA, the TCRdb call of TRBD1 cannot be checked. Germline CDR1 reads MNHEY; CDR2 reads SMNVEV (reference sequence). The CDR3 sequence is 15 residues long. The CDR3 spells CASSLSPDRVEKLFF. The full variable domain, with the rest looked up from reference TRBV27 and TRBJ1-4, is EAQVTQNPRYLITVTGKKLTVTCSQNMNHEYMSWYRQDPGLGLRQIYYSMNVEVTDKGDVPEGYKVSRKEKRNFPLILESPSPNQTSLYFCASSLSPDRVEKLFFGSGTQLSVL.

The rearrangement joins TRBV7-8 to TRBJ2-3; TCRdb indicates TRBD1, and absent DNA this call remains unverified. Germline loops: CDR1 SGHVS, CDR2 FQNEAQ. The CDR3 sequence is 17 residues long. The CDR3 protein is CASSPKAGTVSTDTQYF. Using reference TRBV7-8 and TRBJ2-3 for the parts outside the CDR3, the full variable domain is GAGVSQSPRYKVAKRGQDVALRCDPISGHVSLFWYQQALGQGPEFLTYFQNEAQLDKSGLPSDRFFAERPEGSVSTLKIQRTQQEDSAVYLCASSPKAGTVSTDTQYFGPGTRLTVL.

This rearrangement joins TRBV29-1 to TRBJ2-2. Germline-derived CDR1 and CDR2 are SQVTM and ANQGSEA. This CDR3 region has 14 residues. This CDR3 is CSVEDLENTGELFF.

The rearrangement links TRBV5-1 to TRBJ2-7; the D call of TRBD1 rests on TCRdb alone, since no DNA is present to check it. CDR1 is SGHRS, CDR2 YFSETQ, per germline. The CDR3 is made up of 15 amino acids. This CDR3 is CASSLGLGGTYEQYF.

This chain uses TRBV28 with TRBJ1-3. The CDR3 covers 14 residues. Germline CDR1 reads MDHEN; CDR2 reads SYDVKM. CDR3 sequence: CASSLGRAGNTIYF.

V usage is TRBV20-1 and J usage is TRBJ1-6. The CDR3 consists of 13 residues. The V gene's germline CDR1 is DFQATT and CDR2 SNEGSKA (reference sequence). CDR3 sequence: CSVRQPLGSPLHF.

The rearrangement links TRBV20-1 to TRBJ2-1; the D call from TCRdb, TRBD2, cannot be confirmed without DNA. Germline lookup yields CDR1 DFQATT and CDR2 SNEGSKA (reference sequence). The CDR3 is 14 amino acids. This CDR3 reads CSGLGLALHNEQFF.

The chain has TRBV28 and TRBJ1-1. In germline, CDR1 is MDHEN, CDR2 SYDVKM. The CDR3 spans 13 residues. The CDR3 here is CASTSLRDTEAFF.